Shown below are 27 T cell receptor beta chains from a single sample sequenced in a study of blood T cell repertoires in COVID-19. Assay used: immunoSEQ multiplex PCR; TCRdb lists only in-frame clones, some missing. The sample comprises roughly 250,000 clones, approximately 88% of which are singletons, and about 1.2% rests with the top ten. Source material: PBMCs or T cells enriched from blood (not recorded which). The receptor set was obtained from a woman aged 40 to 49 with acute COVID-19.

In regard to this clone: The same CDR3 is also encoded by other DNA sequences in this sample. This chain uses TRBV18 with TRBJ1-2; D might be TRBD1 (5 bases). Germline V gives CDR1 KGHSH, CDR2 LQKENI. The CDR3 covers 13 residues. V lost 2 bases, J lost 3 bases, and 7 bases lay in between. The CDR3 protein is CASSPDSYYGYTF. The DNA for the CDR3 is TGTGCCAGCTCACCAGACAGCTACTATGGCTACACCTTC. Variable domain in full (rest from reference TRBV18 and TRBJ1-2): NAGVMQNPRHLVRRRGQEARLRCSPMKGHSHVYWYRQLPEEGLKFMVYLQKENIIDESGMPKERFSAEFPKEGPSILRIQQVVRGDSAAYFCASSPDSYYGYTFGSGTRLTVV.

This clone came up a few times. V and J are TRBV6-2 or TRBV6-3 and TRBJ1-1, with a weak D call TRBD1 (6 bases). V lost 5 bases and J lost 3, with 10 bases in between. CDR1 is MNHEY and CDR2 is SVGEGT in the germline V gene. This CDR3 has 13 amino acids. This chain's CDR3 is CASSTRTDTEAFF. The CDR3 DNA sequence: TGTGCCAGCAGTACCCGGACAGACACTGAAGCTTTCTTT.

The chain couples TRBV19 to TRBJ2-1, with D tentatively TRBD2 (5 bases). This CDR3 is built from 19 residues. V was shortened by 5 bases and J by 7 bases, with 30 bases between the two germline ends. Germline CDR1 reads LNHDA; CDR2 reads SQIVND (reference sequence). This CDR3 reads CASSPTTYRAASQRNEQFF. The CDR3 DNA reads as TGTGCCAGTAGTCCGACGACTTATCGAGCCGCCTCTCAGCGGAATGAGCAGTTCTTC.

The chain links TRBV18 to TRBJ2-7, with TRBD1 matching over 9 bases. Unmatched junction bases numbered 4, after V lost 3 bases and J lost 7 bases. Germline V CDR1 and CDR2: KGHSH, LQKENI. The CDR3 spans 13 residues. The CDR3 sequence: CASSPPGTGEQYF. The CDR3 coding sequence is TGTGCCAGCTCACCCCCCGGGACAGGGGAGCAGTACTTC. Based on the CDR3 plus reference TRBV18 and TRBJ2-7, the full variable domain is NAGVMQNPRHLVRRRGQEARLRCSPMKGHSHVYWYRQLPEEGLKFMVYLQKENIIDESGMPKERFSAEFPKEGPSILRIQQVVRGDSAAYFCASSPPGTGEQYFGPGTRLTVT.

The genes are TRBV7-2 and TRBJ2-3; the D gene is possibly TRBD2 (5 bases). Germline CDR1 reads SGHTA; CDR2 reads FQGNSA. The CDR3 spans 16 residues. Trimming pared 7 bases from V and 0 bases from J, leaving 17 bases between. The CDR3 here is CASKRTGISSTDTQYF. The CDR3 DNA follows: TGTGCCAGCAAGAGAACGGGGATATCTAGCACAGATACGCAGTATTTT.

The chain recombines TRBV24-1 with TRBJ2-1; 10 bases line up with TRBD2. Losses at the gene ends were 0 bases for V and 7 bases for J; bases not matched to a gene: 8. The CDR3 runs to 17 residues. Germline-derived CDR1 and CDR2 are KGHDR and SFDVKD. This CDR3 reads CATSDLRSSGRGNEQFF. For the CDR3, the DNA is TGTGCCACCAGTGATTTGCGTTCTAGCGGGAGAGGAAATGAGCAGTTCTTC.

This rearrangement joins TRBV3-1 (or the pseudogene TRBV3-2) to TRBJ1-6; 10 nucleotides line up with TRBD1. Germline assignment: CDR1 LGHDT and CDR2 YNNKEL (reference sequence). The junction had 1 base not matched to a gene; V was cut back by 8 bases and J by 6 bases. The CDR3 contains 13 residues. CDR3: CASGTGVNSPLHF. CDR3 coding DNA: TGTGCCAGCGGGACAGGGGTTAATTCACCCCTCCACTTT.

The V call is TRBV5-8, the J call TRBJ1-5, with 7 nucleotides matching TRBD1. The germline V gene encodes CDR1 SGHTS and CDR2 YDEGEE. V gave up 3 bases and J gave up 4 bases; unmatched junction bases: 1. The CDR3 extends over 13 amino acids. The CDR3 coding sequence is TGTGCCAGCAGCTCACAGGGGAATCAGCCCCAGCATTTT. Its translation is CASSSQGNQPQHF. The full variable domain, in which reference TRBV5-8 and TRBJ1-5 provide the parts outside the CDR3, is EAGVTQSPTHLIKTRGQQATLRCSPISGHTSVYWYQQALGLGLQFLLWYDEGEERNRGNFPPRFSGRQFPNYSSELNVNALELEDSALYLCASSSQGNQPQHFGDGTRLSIL.

The V and J genes are TRBV28 and TRBJ1-1; 9 nucleotides line up with TRBD1. The V gene end was trimmed by 6 bases and the J gene end by 1 base; junction bases not matched to a gene: 6. The germline V gene encodes CDR1 MDHEN and CDR2 SYDVKM. There are 15 residues in the CDR3. This CDR3 reads CASRQGGQGNTEAFF. CDR3 sequence (DNA): TGTGCCAGCAGACAAGGGGGACAGGGGAACACTGAAGCTTTCTTT.

The chain combines TRBV15 with TRBJ2-1; 7 bases align to TRBD2. V lost 1 base to trimming and J lost 7 bases; unmatched junction nucleotides: 7. The CDR3 sequence is 15 residues long. CDR1 and CDR2 (germline): LNHNV, YYDKDF (reference sequence). The CDR3 protein is CATSRAGLVGNEQFF. CDR3 DNA: TGTGCCACCAGCAGAGCCGGACTAGTGGGGAATGAGCAGTTCTTC.

The CDR3 loop is CASSWASGSLGEQYF. DNA of the CDR3: TGTGCCAGCAGTTGGGCTAGCGGGAGCCTGGGGGAGCAGTACTTC. The chain joins TRBV27 to TRBJ2-7; 10 nucleotides agree with TRBD2. This CDR3 has 15 amino acids. The J segment lost 7 bases and the V segment lost 4 bases, leaving 10 bases of the junction unmatched. In germline, CDR1 is MNHEY, CDR2 SMNVEV (reference sequence).

The CDR3 region has the DNA TGTGCCAGCAGTTCCAGGGGTCGGGGCACTGAAGCTTTCTTT. Amino acid sequence: CASSSRGRGTEAFF. This sequence joins TRBV27 and TRBJ1-1; D is possibly TRBD1 (6 bases). V was clipped by 4 bases and J by 4 bases, with 13 bases between them. CDR3 length equals 14 residues. Germline V gene lookup returns CDR1 MNHEY and CDR2 SMNVEV (reference sequence).

The DNA for the CDR3 is TGTGCCAGCAGGGCGGGGGCACGGGAGGGATACGAGCAGTACTTC. Translation gives CASRAGAREGYEQYF. V is TRBV6-5 and J is TRBJ2-7; 8 nucleotides match TRBD2. Germline trimming cut 6 bases from V and 4 bases from J; bases unmatched to any gene: 11. Germline V gives CDR1 MNHEY, CDR2 SVGAGI. The CDR3 is made up of 15 amino acids.

V usage is TRBV7-9 and J usage is TRBJ1-2; unclear D gene. The germline gives CDR1 SEHNR, CDR2 FQNEAQ (reference sequence). The V gene lost 2 bases and the J gene lost 2 bases, with 9 bases spanning the gap. CDR3 length: 14 residues. The CDR3 loop reads CASSLLAENYGYTF. The DNA of the CDR3 is TGTGCCAGCAGCTTATTAGCGGAAAACTATGGCTACACCTTC.

The chain links TRBV30 to TRBJ1-2; TRBD1 is a possible D gene (5 bases). Trimming pared 2 bases from V and 5 bases from J, leaving 15 bases between. The germline gives CDR1 GTSNPN, CDR2 SVGIG (reference sequence). This CDR3 is 14 amino acids long. CDR3 residues: CAWSSGPYPYGYTF. CDR3 DNA: TGTGCCTGGAGTTCAGGGCCTTACCCTTATGGCTACACCTTC.

This clone was seen more than once but under ten times. The V call is TRBV30, the J call TRBJ1-2; perhaps TRBD1 as D (6 bases). The CDR3 length is 12 residues. Germline-derived CDR1 and CDR2 are GTSNPN and SVGIG (reference sequence). CDR3 region: CTVGAPNYGYTF. The CDR3 nucleotides are TGTACGGTGGGGGCGCCTAACTATGGCTACACCTTC. The entire variable domain, with the rest obtained from reference TRBV30 and TRBJ1-2, is as follows: SQTIHQWPATLVQPVGSPLSLECTVEGTSNPNLYWYRQAAGRGLQLLFYSVGIGQISSEVPQNLSASRPQDRQFILSSKKLLLSDSGFYLCTVGAPNYGYTFGSGTRLTVV.

The V and J genes are TRBV11-2 and TRBJ1-2; 8 bases map to TRBD1. CDR3 length: 15 residues. CDR1 is SGHAT and CDR2 is FQNNGV in the germline V gene. V lost 5 bases and J lost 6; bases outside the gene matches: 11. CDR3 sequence reads: CASSVRWTGRDGYTF. For the CDR3, the DNA is TGTGCCAGCAGCGTCCGCTGGACAGGGAGGGATGGCTACACCTTC.

The chain combines TRBV6-5 with TRBJ1-1; 7 bases align to TRBD1. Germline CDR1 MNHEY, CDR2 SVGAGI. The CDR3 runs to 16 residues. V trimming: 4 bases; J trimming: 4 bases; junction bases outside the gene matches: 12. The CDR3 nucleotides are TGTGCCAGCAGTTTAATGACAGGGTCGTTTGGCACTGAAGCTTTCTTT. Translating gives CASSLMTGSFGTEAFF.

The chain is built from TRBV30 and TRBJ2-1, with 10 bases aligning to TRBD2. CDR1 and CDR2 (germline): GTSNPN, SVGIG (reference sequence). The V segment lost 7 bases and the J segment 7 bases; nucleotides outside the gene matches: 7. The CDR3 is 13 amino acids. The CDR3 loop is CAFEREGRNEQFF. The CDR3, as DNA: TGTGCCTTTGAGCGGGAGGGCCGGAATGAGCAGTTCTTC.

V is TRBV5-1 and J is TRBJ1-6; the match to TRBD1 covers 8 bases. The CDR3 length is 17 residues. The V gene end was trimmed by 3 bases and the J gene end by 4 bases; junction bases not matched to a gene: 9. Germline values: CDR1 SGHRS, CDR2 YFSETQ. The CDR3 here is CASSSRTGSGYNSPLHF. The CDR3 DNA follows: TGCGCCAGCAGCTCACGGACAGGGTCGGGATATAATTCACCCCTCCACTTT.

This chain uses TRBV19 with TRBJ1-1; a weak D match, TRBD1 (6 bases). V lost 3 bases to trimming and J lost 1 base, with 9 bases between them. The CDR3 spans 14 residues. CDR1 and CDR2 from the germline V gene are LNHDA and SQIVND (reference sequence). The CDR3 DNA follows: TGTGCCAGTAGTATGACAGGTCGGAACACTGAAGCTTTCTTT. It is translated as CASSMTGRNTEAFF.

This chain joins TRBV28 and TRBJ1-5, with D perhaps TRBD1 (5 bases). The CDR3 contains 14 residues. The V and J ends lost 0 bases and 6 bases respectively, with 9 bases between them. Germline V gene lookup returns CDR1 MDHEN and CDR2 SYDVKM. The CDR3 region has the DNA TGTGCCAGCAGTTTATGGGCCGGGGGTCAGCCCCAGCATTTT. This encodes CASSLWAGGQPQHF.

The chain uses TRBV10-3 and TRBJ2-7; 7 bases align to TRBD1. Trimming removed 3 bases from V and 0 bases from J; junction bases left unmatched: 17. Germline V gene lookup returns CDR1 ENHRY and CDR2 SYGVKD. This CDR3 has 19 amino acids. The CDR3 loop reads CAISEFRTGQGRSSYEQYV. CDR3 DNA: TGTGCCATCAGTGAATTCCGGACAGGTCAGGGAAGAAGCTCCTACGAGCAGTACGTC.

This chain uses TRBV3-1 (or the pseudogene TRBV3-2) with TRBJ1-2; no reliable D call. This CDR3 comprises 14 residues. CDR1 is LGHDT, CDR2 YNNKEL, per germline (reference sequence). The V gene lost 4 bases and the J gene lost 6 bases, with 15 bases spanning the gap. The CDR3 region has the DNA TGTGCCAGCAGCCGATCTGAGACTACTAATGGCTACACCTTC. It is translated as CASSRSETTNGYTF.

The J gene is TRBJ1-2, the V gene TRBV28; 7 bases are shared with TRBD1. Germline CDR1 and CDR2: MDHEN and SYDVKM. V gave up 7 bases and J gave up 4 bases; unmatched junction bases: 9. The CDR3 consists of 14 residues. The CDR3 protein is CASTGWDRFYGYTF. The CDR3 DNA reads as TGTGCCAGCACAGGATGGGACAGATTCTATGGCTACACCTTC.

The chain links TRBV30 to TRBJ2-7; D gene uncertain. CDR3 length equals 13 residues. Trimming removed 0 bases from V and 3 bases from J, with 9 bases in between. Germline V gives CDR1 GTSNPN, CDR2 SVGIG (reference sequence). CDR3 loop: CAWSVNSGYEQYF. In DNA, the CDR3 is TGTGCCTGGAGTGTAAACAGTGGCTACGAGCAGTACTTC.

This chain joins TRBV7-9 and TRBJ2-1, with D possibly TRBD1 on 6 matching bases. V shed 5 bases and J shed 0 bases, with 11 bases lying between them. Germline V CDR1 and CDR2: SEHNR, FQNEAQ (reference sequence). The CDR3 length is 15 residues. The CDR3 reads CASSQTGHSYNEQFF. CDR3 nucleotide sequence: TGTGCCAGCAGCCAAACAGGGCACTCCTACAATGAGCAGTTCTTC.